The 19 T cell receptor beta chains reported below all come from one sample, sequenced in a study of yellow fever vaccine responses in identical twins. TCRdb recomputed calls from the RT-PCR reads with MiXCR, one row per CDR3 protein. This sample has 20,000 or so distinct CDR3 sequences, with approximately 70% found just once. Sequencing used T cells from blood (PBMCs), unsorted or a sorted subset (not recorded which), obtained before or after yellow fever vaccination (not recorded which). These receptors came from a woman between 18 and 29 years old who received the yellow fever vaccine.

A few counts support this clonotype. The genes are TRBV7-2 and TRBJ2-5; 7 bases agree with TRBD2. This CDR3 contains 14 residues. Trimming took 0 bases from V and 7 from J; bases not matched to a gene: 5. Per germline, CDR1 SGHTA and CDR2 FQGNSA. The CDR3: CASSLASSGGTQYF. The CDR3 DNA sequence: TGTGCCAGCAGCTTAGCGTCTAGCGGAGGGACCCAGTACTTC.

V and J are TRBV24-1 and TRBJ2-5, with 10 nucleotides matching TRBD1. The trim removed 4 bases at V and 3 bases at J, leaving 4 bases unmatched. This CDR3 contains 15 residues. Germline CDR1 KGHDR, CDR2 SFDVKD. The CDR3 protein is CATSDSGTGEETQYF. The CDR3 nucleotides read TGTGCCACCAGTGACTCCGGGACAGGGGAAGAGACCCAGTACTTC.

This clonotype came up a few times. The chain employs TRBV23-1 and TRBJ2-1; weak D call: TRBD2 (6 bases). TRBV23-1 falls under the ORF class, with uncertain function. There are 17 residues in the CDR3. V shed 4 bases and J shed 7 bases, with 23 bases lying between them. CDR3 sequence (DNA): TGCGCCAGCAGTCGCGACCTACATCCCACCGGGGGAAATGAGCAGTTCTTC. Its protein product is CASSRDLHPTGGNEQFF.

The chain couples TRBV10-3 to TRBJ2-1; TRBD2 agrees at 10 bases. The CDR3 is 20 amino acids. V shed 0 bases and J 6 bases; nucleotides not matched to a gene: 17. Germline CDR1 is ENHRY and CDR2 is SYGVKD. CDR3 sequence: CAISESRLASGSSRGNEQFF. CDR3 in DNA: TGTGCCATCAGTGAGTCCCGTCTGGCTAGCGGGAGCTCGCGGGGCAATGAGCAGTTCTTC.

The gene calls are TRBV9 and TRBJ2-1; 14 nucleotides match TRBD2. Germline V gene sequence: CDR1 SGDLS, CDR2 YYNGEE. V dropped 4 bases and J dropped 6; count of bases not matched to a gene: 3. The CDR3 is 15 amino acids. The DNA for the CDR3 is TGTGCCAGCAGCAGACTAGCGGGAGGGGGCAATGAGCAGTTCTTC. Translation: CASSRLAGGGNEQFF.

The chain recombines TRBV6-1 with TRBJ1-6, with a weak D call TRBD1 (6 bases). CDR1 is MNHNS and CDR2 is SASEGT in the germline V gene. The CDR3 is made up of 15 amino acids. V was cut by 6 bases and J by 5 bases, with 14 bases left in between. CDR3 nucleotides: TGTGCCAGCAGGCCCGGGACATCAGATAATTCACCCCTCCACTTT. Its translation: CASRPGTSDNSPLHF.

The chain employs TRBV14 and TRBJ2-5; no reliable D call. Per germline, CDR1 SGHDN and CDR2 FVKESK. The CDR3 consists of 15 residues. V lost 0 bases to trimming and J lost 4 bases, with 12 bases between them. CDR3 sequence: CASSQDLRGSETQYF. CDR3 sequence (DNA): TGTGCCAGCAGCCAAGACCTAAGAGGCTCAGAGACCCAGTACTTC.

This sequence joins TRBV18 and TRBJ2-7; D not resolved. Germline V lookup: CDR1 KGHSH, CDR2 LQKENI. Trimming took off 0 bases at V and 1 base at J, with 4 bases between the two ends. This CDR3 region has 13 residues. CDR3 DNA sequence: TGTGCCAGCTCACCACCGGCTTCCTACGAGCAGTACTTC. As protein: CASSPPASYEQYF.

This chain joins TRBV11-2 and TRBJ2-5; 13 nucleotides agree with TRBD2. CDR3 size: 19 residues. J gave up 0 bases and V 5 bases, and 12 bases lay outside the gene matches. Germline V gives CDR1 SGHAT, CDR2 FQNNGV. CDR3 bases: TGTGCCAGCAGCCCCTCCGGACTAGCGGGGGCCTGGTACCAAGAGACCCAGTACTTC. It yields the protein CASSPSGLAGAWYQETQYF.

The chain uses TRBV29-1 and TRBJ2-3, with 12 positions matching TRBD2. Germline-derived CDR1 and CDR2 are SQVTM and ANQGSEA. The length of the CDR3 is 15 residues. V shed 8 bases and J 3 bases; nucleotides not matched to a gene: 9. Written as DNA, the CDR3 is TGCAGCACCTCTAGCGGGAGGGCCGGGACAGATACGCAGTATTTT. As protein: CSTSSGRAGTDTQYF.

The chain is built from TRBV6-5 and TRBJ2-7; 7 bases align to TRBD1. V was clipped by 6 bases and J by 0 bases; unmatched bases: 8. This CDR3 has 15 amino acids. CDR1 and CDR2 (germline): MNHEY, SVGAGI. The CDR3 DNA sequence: TGTGCCAGCAGATACAGTTGGGACAGCTCCTACGAGCAGTACTTC. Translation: CASRYSWDSSYEQYF.

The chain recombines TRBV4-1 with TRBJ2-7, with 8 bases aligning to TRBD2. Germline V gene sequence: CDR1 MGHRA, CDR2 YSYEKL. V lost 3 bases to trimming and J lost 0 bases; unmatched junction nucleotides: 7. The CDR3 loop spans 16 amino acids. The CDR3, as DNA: TGCGCCAGCAGCCAGGTCAGCGGGGGAAGCTCCTACGAGCAGTACGTC. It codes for CASSQVSGGSSYEQYV.

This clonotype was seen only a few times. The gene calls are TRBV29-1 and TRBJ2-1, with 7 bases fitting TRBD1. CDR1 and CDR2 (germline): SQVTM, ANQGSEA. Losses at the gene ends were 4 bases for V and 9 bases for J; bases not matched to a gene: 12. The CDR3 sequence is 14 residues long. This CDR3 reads CSVARDRATIEQFF. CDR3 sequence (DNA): TGCAGCGTTGCCCGGGACAGAGCCACAATTGAGCAGTTCTTC.

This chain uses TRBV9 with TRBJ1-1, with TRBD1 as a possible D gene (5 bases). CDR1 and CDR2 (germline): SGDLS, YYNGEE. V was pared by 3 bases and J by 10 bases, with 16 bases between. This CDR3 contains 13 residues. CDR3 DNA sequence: TGTGCCAGCAGCGGTGGGGGGATTTCTTCAGCTTTCTTT. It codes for CASSGGGISSAFF.

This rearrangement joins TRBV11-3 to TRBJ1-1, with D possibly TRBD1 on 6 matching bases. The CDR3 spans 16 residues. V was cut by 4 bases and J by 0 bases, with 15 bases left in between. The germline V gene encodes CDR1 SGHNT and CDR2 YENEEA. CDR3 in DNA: TGTGCCAGCAGCTCGACAGGCGGTCTAATGAACACTGAAGCTTTCTTT. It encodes CASSSTGGLMNTEAFF.

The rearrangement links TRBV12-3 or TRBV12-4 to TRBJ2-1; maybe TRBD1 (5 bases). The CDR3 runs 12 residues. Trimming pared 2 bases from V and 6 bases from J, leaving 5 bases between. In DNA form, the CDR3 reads TGTGCCAGCAGTTTACAGGGCAATGAGCAGTTCTTC. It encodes CASSLQGNEQFF.

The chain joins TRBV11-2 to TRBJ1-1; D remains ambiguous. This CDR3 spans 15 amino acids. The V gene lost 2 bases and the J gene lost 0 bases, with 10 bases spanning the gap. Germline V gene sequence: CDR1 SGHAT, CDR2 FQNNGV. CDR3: CASSLFETLNTEAFF. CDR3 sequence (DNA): TGTGCCAGCAGCTTATTTGAGACACTGAACACTGAAGCTTTCTTT.

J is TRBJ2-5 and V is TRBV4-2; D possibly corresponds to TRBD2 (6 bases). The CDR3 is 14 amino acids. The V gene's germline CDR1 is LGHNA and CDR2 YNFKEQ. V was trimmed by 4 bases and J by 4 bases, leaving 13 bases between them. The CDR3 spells CASSPSISGETQYF. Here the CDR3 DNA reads TGTGCCAGCAGCCCCTCGATTAGCGGAGAGACCCAGTACTTC.

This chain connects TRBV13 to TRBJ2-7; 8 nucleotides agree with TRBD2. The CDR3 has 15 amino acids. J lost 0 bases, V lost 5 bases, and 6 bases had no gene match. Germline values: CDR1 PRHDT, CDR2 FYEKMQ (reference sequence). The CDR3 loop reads CASSREGELSYEQYF. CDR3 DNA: TGTGCCAGCAGCCGGGAGGGGGAACTCTCCTACGAGCAGTACTTC.